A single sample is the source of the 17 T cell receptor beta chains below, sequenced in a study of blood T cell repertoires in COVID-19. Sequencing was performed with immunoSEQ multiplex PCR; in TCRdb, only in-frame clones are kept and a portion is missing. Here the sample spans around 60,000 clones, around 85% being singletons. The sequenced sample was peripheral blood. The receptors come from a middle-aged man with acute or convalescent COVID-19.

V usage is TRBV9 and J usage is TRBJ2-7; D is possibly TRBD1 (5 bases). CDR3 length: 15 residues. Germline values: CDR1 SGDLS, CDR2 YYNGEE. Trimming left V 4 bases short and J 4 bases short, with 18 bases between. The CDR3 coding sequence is TGTGCCAGCAGCCCCCAGGGAAGATTTGGTTACGAGCAGTACTTC. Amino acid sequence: CASSPQGRFGYEQYF.

CDR3 DNA: TGTGCCAGCAGCCCTACTACTAGCGGGGGGCGGGGTGAGCAGTTCTTC. It codes for CASSPTTSGGRGEQFF. V gene TRBV9 combines with J gene TRBJ2-1, with 12 bases lining up with TRBD2. The CDR3 has 16 amino acids. V was pared by 4 bases and J by 9 bases, with 11 bases of the junction left unmatched. The germline CDR1 and CDR2 sequences are SGDLS and YYNGEE.

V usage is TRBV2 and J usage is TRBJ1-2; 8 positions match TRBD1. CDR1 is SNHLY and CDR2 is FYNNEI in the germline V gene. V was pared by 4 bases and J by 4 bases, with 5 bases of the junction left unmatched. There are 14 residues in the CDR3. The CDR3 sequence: CASSVRDRLYGYTF. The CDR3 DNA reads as TGTGCCAGCAGTGTCCGGGACAGGCTCTATGGCTACACCTTC.

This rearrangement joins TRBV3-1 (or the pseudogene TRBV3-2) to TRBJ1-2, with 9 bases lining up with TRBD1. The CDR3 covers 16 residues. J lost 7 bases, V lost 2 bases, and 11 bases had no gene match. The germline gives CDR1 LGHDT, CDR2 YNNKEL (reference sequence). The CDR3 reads CASSQRTGASGSGYTF. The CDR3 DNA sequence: TGTGCCAGCAGCCAAAGGACAGGGGCTTCGGGGAGTGGCTACACCTTC.

The CDR3: CAWSVGQGYEQYF. CDR3 nucleotides: TGTGCCTGGAGTGTGGGACAGGGTTACGAGCAGTACTTC. This chain joins TRBV30 and TRBJ2-7; 9 positions agree with TRBD1. Germline lookup yields CDR1 GTSNPN and CDR2 SVGIG (reference sequence). The CDR3 covers 13 residues. With V trimmed by 0 bases and J by 4 bases, 1 base remained unmatched.

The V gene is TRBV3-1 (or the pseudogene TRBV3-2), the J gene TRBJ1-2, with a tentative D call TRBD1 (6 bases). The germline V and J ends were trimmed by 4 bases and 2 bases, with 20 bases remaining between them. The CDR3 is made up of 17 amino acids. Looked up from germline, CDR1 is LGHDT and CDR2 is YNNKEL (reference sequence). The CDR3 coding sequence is TGTGCCAGCAGCCCCTCAGGGGAATCTTCGGACAACTATGGCTACACCTTC. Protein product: CASSPSGESSDNYGYTF.

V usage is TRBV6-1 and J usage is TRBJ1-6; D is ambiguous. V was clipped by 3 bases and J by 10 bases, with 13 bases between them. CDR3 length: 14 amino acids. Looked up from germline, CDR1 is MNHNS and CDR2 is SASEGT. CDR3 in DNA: TGTGCCAGCAGTGAGAGGCGGCCAGAGTCACCCCTCCACTTT. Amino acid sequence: CASSERRPESPLHF.

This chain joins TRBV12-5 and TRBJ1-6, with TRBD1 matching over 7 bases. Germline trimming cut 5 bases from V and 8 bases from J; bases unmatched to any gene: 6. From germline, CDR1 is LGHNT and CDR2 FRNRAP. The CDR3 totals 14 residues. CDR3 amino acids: CASGLTGADSPLHF. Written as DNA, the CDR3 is TGTGCTAGTGGTCTAACAGGGGCGGATTCACCCCTCCACTTT.

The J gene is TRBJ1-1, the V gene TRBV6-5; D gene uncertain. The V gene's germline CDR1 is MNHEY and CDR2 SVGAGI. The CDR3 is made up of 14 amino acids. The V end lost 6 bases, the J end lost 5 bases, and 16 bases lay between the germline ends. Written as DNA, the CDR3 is TGTGCCAGCAGGGGTGGCAGAGGGTGGACTGAAGCTTTCTTT. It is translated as CASRGGRGWTEAFF.

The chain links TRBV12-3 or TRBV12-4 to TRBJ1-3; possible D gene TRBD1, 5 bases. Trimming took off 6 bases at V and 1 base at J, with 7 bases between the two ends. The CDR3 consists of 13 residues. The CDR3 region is CASSPGSGNTIYF. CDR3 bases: TGTGCCAGCAGCCCAGGGTCTGGAAACACCATATATTTT.

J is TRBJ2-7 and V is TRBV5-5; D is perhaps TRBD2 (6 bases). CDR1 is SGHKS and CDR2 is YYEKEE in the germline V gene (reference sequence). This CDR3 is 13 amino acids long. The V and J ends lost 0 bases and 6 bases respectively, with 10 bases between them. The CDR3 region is CASSLAEGSEQYF. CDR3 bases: TGTGCCAGCAGCTTGGCGGAGGGCTCCGAGCAGTACTTC.

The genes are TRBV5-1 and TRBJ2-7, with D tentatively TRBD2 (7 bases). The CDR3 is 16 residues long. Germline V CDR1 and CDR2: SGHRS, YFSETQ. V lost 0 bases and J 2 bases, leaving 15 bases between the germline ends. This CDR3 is CASSLAGGQGTYEQYF. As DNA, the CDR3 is TGCGCCAGCAGCTTGGCCGGGGGGCAGGGGACCTACGAGCAGTACTTC.

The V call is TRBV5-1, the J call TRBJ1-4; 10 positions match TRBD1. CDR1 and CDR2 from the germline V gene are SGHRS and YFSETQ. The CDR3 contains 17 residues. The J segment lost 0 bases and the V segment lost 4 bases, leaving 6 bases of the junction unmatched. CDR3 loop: CASSVGQGTSTNEKLFF. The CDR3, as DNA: TGCGCCAGCAGCGTGGGACAGGGGACGTCAACTAATGAAAAACTGTTTTTT.

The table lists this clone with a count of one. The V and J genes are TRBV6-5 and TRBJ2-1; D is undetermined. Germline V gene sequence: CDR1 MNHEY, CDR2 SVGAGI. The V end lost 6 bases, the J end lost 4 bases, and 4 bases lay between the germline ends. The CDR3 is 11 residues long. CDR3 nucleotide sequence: TGTGCCAGCAGGTCATACAATGAGCAGTTCTTC. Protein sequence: CASRSYNEQFF.

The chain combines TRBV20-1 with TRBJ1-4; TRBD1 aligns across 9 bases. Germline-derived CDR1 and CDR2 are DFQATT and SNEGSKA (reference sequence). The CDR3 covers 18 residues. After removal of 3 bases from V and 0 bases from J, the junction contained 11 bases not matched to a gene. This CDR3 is CSASPPTGQGATNEKLFF. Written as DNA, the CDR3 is TGCAGTGCTAGTCCCCCGACGGGACAGGGCGCAACTAATGAAAAACTGTTTTTT.

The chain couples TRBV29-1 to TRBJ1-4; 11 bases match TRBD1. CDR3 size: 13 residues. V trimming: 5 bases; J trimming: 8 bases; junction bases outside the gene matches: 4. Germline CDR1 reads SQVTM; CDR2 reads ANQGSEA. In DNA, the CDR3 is TGCAGCGTTCGGACAGGGGGCAAGGAAAAACTGTTTTTT. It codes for CSVRTGGKEKLFF.

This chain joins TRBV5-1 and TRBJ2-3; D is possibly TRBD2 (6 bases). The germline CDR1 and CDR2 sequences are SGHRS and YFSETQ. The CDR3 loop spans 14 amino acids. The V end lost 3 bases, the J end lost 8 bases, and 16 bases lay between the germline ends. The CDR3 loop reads CASSSGTPQVTQYF. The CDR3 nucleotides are TGCGCCAGCAGCTCCGGGACTCCGCAGGTTACGCAGTATTTT.